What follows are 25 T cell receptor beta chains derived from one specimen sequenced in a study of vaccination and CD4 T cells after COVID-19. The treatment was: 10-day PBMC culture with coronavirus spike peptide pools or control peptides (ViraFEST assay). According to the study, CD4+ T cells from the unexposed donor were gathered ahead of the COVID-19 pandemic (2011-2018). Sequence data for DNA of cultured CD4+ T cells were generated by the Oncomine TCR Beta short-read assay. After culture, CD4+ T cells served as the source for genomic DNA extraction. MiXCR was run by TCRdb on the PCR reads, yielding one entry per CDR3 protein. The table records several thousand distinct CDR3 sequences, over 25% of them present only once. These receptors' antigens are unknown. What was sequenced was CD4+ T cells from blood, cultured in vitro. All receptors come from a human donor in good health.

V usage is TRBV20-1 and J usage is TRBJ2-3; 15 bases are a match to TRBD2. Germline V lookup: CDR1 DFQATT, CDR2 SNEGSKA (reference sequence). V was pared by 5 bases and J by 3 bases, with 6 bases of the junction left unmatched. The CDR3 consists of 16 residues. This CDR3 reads CSAPGLAGGPTDTQYF. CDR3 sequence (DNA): TGCAGTGCTCCTGGACTAGCGGGAGGGCCGACAGATACGCAGTATTTT.

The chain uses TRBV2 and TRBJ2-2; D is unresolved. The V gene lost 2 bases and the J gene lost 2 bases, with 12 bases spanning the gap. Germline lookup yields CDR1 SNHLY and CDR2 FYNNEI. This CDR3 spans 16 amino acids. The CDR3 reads CASSEFRVHNTGELFF. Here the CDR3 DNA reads TGTGCCAGCAGTGAATTCCGGGTTCACAACACCGGGGAGCTGTTTTTT.

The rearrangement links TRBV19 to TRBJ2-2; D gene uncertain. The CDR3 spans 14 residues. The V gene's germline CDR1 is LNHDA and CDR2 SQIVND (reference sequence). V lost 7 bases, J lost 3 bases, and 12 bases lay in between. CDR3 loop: CASKNPEHTGELFF. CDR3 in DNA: TGTGCCAGTAAAAACCCTGAACACACCGGGGAGCTGTTTTTT.

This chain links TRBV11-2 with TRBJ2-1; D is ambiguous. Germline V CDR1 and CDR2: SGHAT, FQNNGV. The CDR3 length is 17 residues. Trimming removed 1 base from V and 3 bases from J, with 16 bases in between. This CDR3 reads CASSLGFWASDYNEQFF. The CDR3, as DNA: TGTGCCAGCAGCTTAGGCTTTTGGGCTTCTGACTACAATGAGCAGTTCTTC. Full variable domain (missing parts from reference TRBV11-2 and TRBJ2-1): EAGVAQSPRYKIIEKRQSVAFWCNPISGHATLYWYQQILGQGPKLLIQFQNNGVVDDSQLPKDRFSAERLKGVDSTLKIQPAKLEDSAVYLCASSLGFWASDYNEQFFGPGTRLTVL.

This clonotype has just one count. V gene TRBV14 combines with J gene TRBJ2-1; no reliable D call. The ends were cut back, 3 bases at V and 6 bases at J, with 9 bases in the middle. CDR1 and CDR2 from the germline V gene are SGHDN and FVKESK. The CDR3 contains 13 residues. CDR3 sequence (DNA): TGTGCCAGCAGCCACCGGACGGGCAATGAGCAGTTCTTC. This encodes CASSHRTGNEQFF. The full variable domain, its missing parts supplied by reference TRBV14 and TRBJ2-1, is EAGVTQFPSHSVIEKGQTVTLRCDPISGHDNLYWYRRVMGKEIKFLLHFVKESKQDESGMPNNRFLAERTGGTYSTLKVQPAELEDSGVYFCASSHRTGNEQFFGPGTRLTVL.

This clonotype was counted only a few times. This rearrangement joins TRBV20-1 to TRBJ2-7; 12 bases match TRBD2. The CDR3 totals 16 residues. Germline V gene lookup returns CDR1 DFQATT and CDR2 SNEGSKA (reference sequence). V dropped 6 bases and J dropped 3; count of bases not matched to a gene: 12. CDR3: CSARKGLAGTFYEQYF. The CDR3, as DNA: TGCAGTGCCCGAAAAGGACTAGCGGGAACCTTCTACGAGCAGTACTTC.

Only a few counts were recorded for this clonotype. As DNA, the CDR3 is TGTGCCAGCAGTTACGTCTGGGGCGGGAGTCAGCCCCAGCATTTT. Translation gives CASSYVWGGSQPQHF. The chain links TRBV6-2 or TRBV6-3 to TRBJ1-5, with D tentatively TRBD1 (5 bases). The CDR3 sequence is 15 residues long. Germline CDR1 MNHEY, CDR2 SVGEGT. V was pared by 2 bases and J by 6 bases, with 14 bases between.

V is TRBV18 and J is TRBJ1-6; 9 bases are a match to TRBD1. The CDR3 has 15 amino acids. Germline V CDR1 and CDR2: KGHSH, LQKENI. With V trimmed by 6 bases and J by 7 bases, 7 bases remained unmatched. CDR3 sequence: CASSPTGGANSPLHF. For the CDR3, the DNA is TGTGCCAGCTCGCCAACAGGGGGCGCGAATTCACCCCTCCACTTT. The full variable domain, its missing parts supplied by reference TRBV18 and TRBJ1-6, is NAGVMQNPRHLVRRRGQEARLRCSPMKGHSHVYWYRQLPEEGLKFMVYLQKENIIDESGMPKERFSAEFPKEGPSILRIQQVVRGDSAAYFCASSPTGGANSPLHFGNGTRLTVT.

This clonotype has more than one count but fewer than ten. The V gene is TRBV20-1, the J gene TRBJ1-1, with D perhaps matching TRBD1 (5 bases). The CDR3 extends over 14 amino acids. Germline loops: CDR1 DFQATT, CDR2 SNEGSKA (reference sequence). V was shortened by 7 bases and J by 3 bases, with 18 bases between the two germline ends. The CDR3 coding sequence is TGCAGTGGAGAACACCGGCAGGGTCACACTGAAGCTTTCTTT. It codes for CSGEHRQGHTEAFF.

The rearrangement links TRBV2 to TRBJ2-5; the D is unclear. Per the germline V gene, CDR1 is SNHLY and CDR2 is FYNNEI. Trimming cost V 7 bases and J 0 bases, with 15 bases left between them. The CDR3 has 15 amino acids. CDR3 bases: TGTGCCAGCACCCCTCAGAGTTGGTACCAAGAGACCCAGTACTTC. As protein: CASTPQSWYQETQYF.

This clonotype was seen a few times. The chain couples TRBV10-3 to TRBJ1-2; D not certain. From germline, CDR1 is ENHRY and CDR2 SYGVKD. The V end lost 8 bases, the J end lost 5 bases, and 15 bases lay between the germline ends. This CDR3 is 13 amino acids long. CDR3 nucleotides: TGTGCCATCGGGAGCGGGGATGGATATGGCTACACCTTC. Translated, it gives CAIGSGDGYGYTF.

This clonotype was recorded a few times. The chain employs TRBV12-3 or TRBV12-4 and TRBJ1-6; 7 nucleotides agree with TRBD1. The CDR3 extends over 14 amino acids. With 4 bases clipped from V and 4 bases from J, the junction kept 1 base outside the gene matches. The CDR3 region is CASSWGQYNSPLHF. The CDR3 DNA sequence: TGTGCCAGCAGTTGGGGACAGTATAATTCACCCCTCCACTTT.

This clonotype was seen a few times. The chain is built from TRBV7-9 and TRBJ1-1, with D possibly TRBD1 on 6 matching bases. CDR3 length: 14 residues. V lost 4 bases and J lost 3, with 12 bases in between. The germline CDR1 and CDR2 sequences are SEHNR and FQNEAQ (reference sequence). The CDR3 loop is CASSSQGGDTEAFF. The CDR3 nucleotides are TGTGCCAGCAGCTCACAGGGCGGCGACACTGAAGCTTTCTTT.

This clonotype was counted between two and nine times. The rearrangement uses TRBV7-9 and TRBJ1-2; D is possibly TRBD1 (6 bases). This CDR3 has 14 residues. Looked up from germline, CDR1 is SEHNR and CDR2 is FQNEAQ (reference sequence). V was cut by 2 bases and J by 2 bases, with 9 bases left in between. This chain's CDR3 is CASSLQGGNYGYTF. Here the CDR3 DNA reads TGTGCCAGCAGCTTACAAGGGGGAAACTATGGCTACACCTTC.

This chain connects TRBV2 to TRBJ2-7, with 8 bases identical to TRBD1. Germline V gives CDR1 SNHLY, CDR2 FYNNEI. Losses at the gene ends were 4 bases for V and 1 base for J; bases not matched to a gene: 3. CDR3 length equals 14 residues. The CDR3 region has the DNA TGTGCCAGCAGTGGACAGGGGCCTTCCTACGAGCAGTACTTC. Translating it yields CASSGQGPSYEQYF. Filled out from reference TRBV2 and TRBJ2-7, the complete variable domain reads EPEVTQTPSHQVTQMGQEVILRCVPISNHLYFYWYRQILGQKVEFLVSFYNNEISEKSEIFDDQFSVERPDGSNFTLKIRSTKLEDSAMYFCASSGQGPSYEQYFGPGTRLTVT.

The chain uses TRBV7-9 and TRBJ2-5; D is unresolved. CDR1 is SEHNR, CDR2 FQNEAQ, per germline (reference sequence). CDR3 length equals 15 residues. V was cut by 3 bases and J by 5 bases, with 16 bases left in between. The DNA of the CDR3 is TGTGCCAGCAGCTTTCGTGGGCCAACGGCGGAGACCCAGTACTTC. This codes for CASSFRGPTAETQYF.

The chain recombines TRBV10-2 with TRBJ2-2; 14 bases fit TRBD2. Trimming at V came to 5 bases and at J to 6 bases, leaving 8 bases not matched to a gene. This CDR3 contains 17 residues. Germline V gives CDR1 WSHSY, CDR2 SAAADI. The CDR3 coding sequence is TGCGCCAGCAGTACTCTAACGGGACTAGCGGGAGCCGGGGAGCTGTTTTTT. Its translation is CASSTLTGLAGAGELFF.

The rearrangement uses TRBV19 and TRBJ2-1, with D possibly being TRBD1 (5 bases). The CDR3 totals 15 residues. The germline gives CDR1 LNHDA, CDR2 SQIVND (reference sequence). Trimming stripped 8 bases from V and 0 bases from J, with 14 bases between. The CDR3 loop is CASSLDSFSYNEQFF. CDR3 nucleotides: TGTGCCAGTTCCCTCGACAGTTTCTCCTACAATGAGCAGTTCTTC. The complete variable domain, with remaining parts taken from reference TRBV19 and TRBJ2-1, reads DGGITQSPKYLFRKEGQNVTLSCEQNLNHDAMYWYRQDPGQGLRLIYYSQIVNDFQKGDIAEGYSVSREKKESFPLTVTSAQKNPTAFYLCASSLDSFSYNEQFFGPGTRLTVL.

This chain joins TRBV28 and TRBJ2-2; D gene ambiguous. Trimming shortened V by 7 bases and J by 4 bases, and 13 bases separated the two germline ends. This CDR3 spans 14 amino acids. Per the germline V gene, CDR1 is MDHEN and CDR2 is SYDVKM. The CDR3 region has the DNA TGTGCCAGCATTTCCTTCGACGTCACCGGGGAGCTGTTTTTT. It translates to CASISFDVTGELFF.

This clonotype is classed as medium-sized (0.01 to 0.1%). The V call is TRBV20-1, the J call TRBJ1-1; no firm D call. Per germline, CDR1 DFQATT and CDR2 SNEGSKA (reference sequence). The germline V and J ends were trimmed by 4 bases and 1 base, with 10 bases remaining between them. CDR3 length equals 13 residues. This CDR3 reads CSANRSPNTEAFF. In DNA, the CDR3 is TGCAGTGCTAACCGGAGTCCGAACACTGAAGCTTTCTTT.

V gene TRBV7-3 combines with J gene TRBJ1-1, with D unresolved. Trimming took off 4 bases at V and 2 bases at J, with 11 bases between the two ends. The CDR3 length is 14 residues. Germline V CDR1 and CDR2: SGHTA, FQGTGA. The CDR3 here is CASSSTGRNTEAFF. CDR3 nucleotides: TGTGCCAGCAGCTCAACCGGGCGCAACACTGAAGCTTTCTTT.

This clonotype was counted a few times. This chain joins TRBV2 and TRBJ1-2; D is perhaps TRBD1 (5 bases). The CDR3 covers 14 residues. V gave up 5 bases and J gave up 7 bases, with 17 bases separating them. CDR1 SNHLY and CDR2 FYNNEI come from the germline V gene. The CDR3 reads CASSPVQGVSGYTF. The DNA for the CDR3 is TGTGCCAGCAGTCCCGTTCAGGGTGTTAGTGGCTACACCTTC. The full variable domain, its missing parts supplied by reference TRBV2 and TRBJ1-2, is EPEVTQTPSHQVTQMGQEVILRCVPISNHLYFYWYRQILGQKVEFLVSFYNNEISEKSEIFDDQFSVERPDGSNFTLKIRSTKLEDSAMYFCASSPVQGVSGYTFGSGTRLTVV.

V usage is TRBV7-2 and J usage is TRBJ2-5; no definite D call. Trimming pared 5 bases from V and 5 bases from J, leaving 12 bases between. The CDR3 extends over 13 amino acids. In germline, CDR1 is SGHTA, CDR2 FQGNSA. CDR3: CASSLSLGETQYF. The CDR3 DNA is TGTGCCAGCAGCCTGAGTCTCGGGGAGACCCAGTACTTC.

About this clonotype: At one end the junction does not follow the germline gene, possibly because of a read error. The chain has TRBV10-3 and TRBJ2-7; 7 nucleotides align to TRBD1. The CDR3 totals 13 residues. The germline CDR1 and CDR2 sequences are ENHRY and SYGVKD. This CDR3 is CAINGQAPYEQYF. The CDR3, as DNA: TGTGCCATCAATGGACAGGCCCCCTACGAGCAGTATTTC.

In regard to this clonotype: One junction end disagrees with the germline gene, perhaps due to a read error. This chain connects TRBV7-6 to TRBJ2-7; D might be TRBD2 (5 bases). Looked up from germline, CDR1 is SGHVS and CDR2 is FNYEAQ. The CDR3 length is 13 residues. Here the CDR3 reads CASSQTMRNEQYF. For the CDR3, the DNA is TGCGCCAGCAGCCAGACTATGCGCAACGAGCAGTACTTC. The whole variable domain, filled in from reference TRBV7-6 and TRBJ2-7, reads GAGVSQSPRYKVTKRGQDVALRCDPISGHVSLYWYRQALGQGPEFLTYFNYEAQQDKSGLPNDRFSAERPEGSISTLTIQRTEQRDSAMYRCASSQTMRNEQYFGPGTRLTVT.